This T cell receptor (beta chain) was sequenced for a study of graft-versus-host responses after intestinal transplantation. Background on the study: Anti-thymocyte globulin served as induction for all recipients, who then took tacrolimus and steroids for approximately three years.

Sequencing used immunoSEQ multiplex PCR; TCRdb keeps in-frame clones, though not all of them. The data show some 110,000 clones, 90% seen once. CDR1 is MDHEN and CDR2 is SYDVKM in the germline V gene. The V end was cut by 5 bases, the J end by 8 bases, with 18 bases between. The CDR3 spans 14 residues. Findings of the study overall: The study found high graft-versus-host to host-versus-graft clonal ratios in allografts of patients with graft-donor T cell macrochimerism.

Notes on this clone: The antigen is undetermined.

This TCR came from a human donor who received an intestinal transplant. Source: unstimulated CD4+ T cells sorted from spleen or lymph node cells, taken before intestinal transplant. The V gene is TRBV28, the J gene TRBJ1-1, with D possibly TRBD1 on 6 matching bases. The CDR3 loop reads CASSPEGGQREAFF. CDR3 nucleotides: TGTGCCAGCAGTCCGGAGGGGGGGCAGAGAGAAGCTTTCTTT.